Listed below are T cell receptor beta chains from one sample, sequenced in a study of human T cells and chemical hapten exposure. TCRdb itself ran the RACE reads through MiXCR, one entry per CDR3 protein. The repertoire includes 150,000 to 200,000 distinct CDR3 sequences, about 14% of them detected once, and around 1.7% sits in the top ten. The material was whole blood, obtained in connection with sensitization to the hapten diphenylcyclopropenone (DPC). The receptors shown here come from a woman aged 25 to 39 with alopecia areata. Some clones in this sample may be carry-over from other donors' samples. Each CDR3 is given with its conserved first and last residue. D genes are given only for firm matches. Clone size, where shown, is once, few, many, or a class for clones that have expanded.

V	size	J	D	CDR3	DNA
TRBV20-1	few	TRBJ2-3	-	CSASPDRGQYF	TGCAGTGCTAGTCCGGACCGAGGGCAGTATTTT
TRBV5-1	-	TRBJ1-2	-	CASSLSGMRGGYTF	TGCGCCAGCAGCTTGTCAGGGATGAGGGGAGGCTACACCTTC
TRBV7-2	many	TRBJ1-5	TRBD1	CASSLDRNQPQHF	TGTGCCAGCAGCTTGGACAGGAATCAGCCCCAGCATTTT
TRBV3-1	many	TRBJ1-4	-	CASSPTANNEKLFF	TGTGCCAGCAGCCCGACAGCCAATAATGAAAAACTGTTTTTT
TRBV29-1	many	TRBJ1-1	-	CSVLGVRGNTEAFF	TGCAGCGTATTGGGGGTTAGGGGGAACACTGAAGCTTTCTTT
TRBV29-1	-	TRBJ2-5	-	CSVEDLQGGQYF	TGCAGCGTTGAAGATCTTCAGGGGGGCCAGTACTTC
TRBV28	-	TRBJ2-2	-	CASSGRELFF	TGTGCCAGCAGCGGCCGGGAGCTGTTTTTT
TRBV10-2	few	TRBJ2-3	-	CASMTGSTDTQYF	TGCGCCAGCATGACGGGCAGCACAGATACGCAGTATTTT
TRBV5-1	few	TRBJ1-6	-	CASSHGQWPEFDSPLHF	TGCGCCAGCAGCCACGGACAGTGGCCAGAGTTTGATTCACCCCTCCACTTT
TRBV29-1	few	TRBJ1-1	TRBD1	CSVARGLETEAFF	TGCAGCGTCGCTAGGGGGCTTGAGACTGAAGCTTTCTTT
TRBV27	few	TRBJ1-2	TRBD1	CASRPQTGTDYGYTF	TGTGCCAGCAGACCGCAGACCGGGACAGACTATGGCTACACCTTC
TRBV5-1	-	TRBJ2-5	-	CASSSNGETQYF	TGCGCCAGCAGCTCTAATGGAGAGACCCAGTACTTC
TRBV19	-	TRBJ2-7	-	CASSRGRGYEQYF	TGTGCCAGTAGTAGGGGACGTGGCTACGAGCAGTACTTC
TRBV7-8	few	TRBJ1-6	TRBD1	CASSQQGINSPLHF	TGTGCCAGCAGCCAACAGGGGATAAATTCACCCCTCCACTTT
TRBV4-2	few	TRBJ1-5	-	CASSQDRQASNQPQHF	TGTGCCAGCAGCCAAGATCGTCAGGCCAGCAATCAGCCCCAGCATTTT
TRBV28	few	TRBJ1-4	TRBD1	CASSFQGTGVEKLFF	TGTGCCAGCAGTTTTCAAGGGACAGGGGTCGAAAAACTGTTTTTT
TRBV7-2	few	TRBJ1-3	-	CASSLDGYSGNTIYF	TGTGCCAGCAGCTTAGACGGATACTCTGGAAACACCATATATTTT
TRBV11-1	few	TRBJ2-2	-	CASSSGGLYTGELFF	TGTGCCAGCAGCTCCGGGGGCCTATACACCGGGGAGCTGTTTTTT
TRBV30	-	TRBJ2-1	TRBD2	CAYAAGTSGGAGYNEQFF	TGTGCCTACGCTGCCGGGACTAGCGGGGGGGCCGGATACAATGAGCAGTTCTTC
TRBV20-1	-	TRBJ1-2	TRBD1	CSARDTGTGFGYTF	TGCAGTGCTAGGGACACGGGGACAGGGTTTGGCTACACCTTC
TRBV11-3	few	TRBJ1-1	-	CASSLDSVTEAFF	TGTGCCAGCAGCTTAGATTCGGTCACTGAAGCTTTCTTT
TRBV29-1	-	TRBJ2-5	-	CSVITETQYF	TGCAGCGTTATAACGGAGACCCAGTACTTC
TRBV18	-	TRBJ1-1	TRBD1	CASSRDRGTLFEAFF	TGTGCCAGCTCACGCGACAGGGGTACCCTCTTTGAAGCTTTCTTT
TRBV29-1	many	TRBJ2-6	-	CSVAGSLGANVLTF	TGCAGCGTTGCAGGCTCACTCGGGGCCAACGTCCTGACTTTC
TRBV7-3	-	TRBJ2-1	TRBD2	CASSTTSGGSYNEQFF	TGTGCCAGCAGTACGACTAGCGGAGGCTCCTACAATGAGCAGTTCTTC
TRBV7-2	-	TRBJ2-7	TRBD2	CASSLIVSGRVIYEQYF	TGTGCCAGCAGCTTAATAGTAAGCGGGAGAGTTATTTACGAGCAGTACTTC
TRBV18	-	TRBJ1-1	-	CASSPKGPPSEAFF	TGTGCCAGCTCACCCAAGGGACCTCCTTCTGAAGCTTTCTTT
TRBV5-1	-	TRBJ2-2	TRBD2	CASSLVGGRGTGELFF	TGCGCCAGCAGCTTGGTTGGCGGGAGAGGGACCGGGGAGCTGTTTTTT